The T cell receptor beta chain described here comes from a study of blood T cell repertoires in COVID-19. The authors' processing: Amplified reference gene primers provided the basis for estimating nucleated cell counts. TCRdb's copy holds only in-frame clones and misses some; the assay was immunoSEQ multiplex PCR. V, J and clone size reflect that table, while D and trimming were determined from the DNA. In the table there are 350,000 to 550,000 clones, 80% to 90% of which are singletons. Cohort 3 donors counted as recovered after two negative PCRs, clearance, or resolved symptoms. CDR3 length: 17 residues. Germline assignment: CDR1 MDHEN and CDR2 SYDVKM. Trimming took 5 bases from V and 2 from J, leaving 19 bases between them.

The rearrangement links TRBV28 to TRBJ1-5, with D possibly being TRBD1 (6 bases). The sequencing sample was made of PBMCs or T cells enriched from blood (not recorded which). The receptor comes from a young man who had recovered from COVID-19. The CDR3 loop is CASSPSQGTRGNQPQHF. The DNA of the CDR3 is TGTGCCAGCAGTCCCTCTCAGGGGACCCGCGGCAATCAGCCCCAGCATTTT.